The next 27 T cell receptor beta chains were all read from a single sample in a study of blood T cells in healthy people across ages. Alongside a J-beta primer mix, a sample-barcoded 5' primer served in a second PCR lasting roughly 6 to 11 cycles. TCRdb re-derived calls from the 5' RACE reads in MiXCR, one entry per CDR3 protein. This table holds around 1,500,000 distinct CDR3 sequences, approximately 28% found once. Sequencing was done on a sample of blood. The source of these receptors is a woman between 25 and 40 years old in good health.

The chain couples TRBV12-3 or TRBV12-4 to TRBJ2-1; TRBD2 agrees at 8 bases. Trimming removed 10 bases from V and 0 bases from J; junction bases left unmatched: 2. The CDR3 totals 13 residues. CDR3 sequence reads: CATLAGSYNEQFF. The CDR3 DNA sequence: TGTGCCACCCTAGCGGGCTCCTACAATGAGCAGTTCTTC.

J is TRBJ2-1 and V is TRBV11-2; D unclear. The V gene's germline CDR1 is SGHAT and CDR2 FQNNGV. The V end was cut by 3 bases, the J end by 4 bases, with 16 bases between. CDR3 size: 16 residues. The CDR3, as DNA: TGTGCCAGCAGCTTTTTACAGAGTAAACCTTACAATGAGCAGTTCTTC. Residues: CASSFLQSKPYNEQFF. Full variable domain (remainder filled in from reference TRBV11-2 and TRBJ2-1): EAGVAQSPRYKIIEKRQSVAFWCNPISGHATLYWYQQILGQGPKLLIQFQNNGVVDDSQLPKDRFSAERLKGVDSTLKIQPAKLEDSAVYLCASSFLQSKPYNEQFFGPGTRLTVL.

CDR3 nucleotide sequence: TGTGCCAGCAGTGCACAATCGAACACTGAAGCTTTCTTT. Its translation is CASSAQSNTEAFF. V usage is TRBV7-9 and J usage is TRBJ1-1; D remains ambiguous. Per the germline V gene, CDR1 is SEHNR and CDR2 is FQNEAQ (reference sequence). V was pared by 6 bases and J by 1 base, with 9 bases between. The CDR3 totals 13 residues. Together with reference TRBV7-9 and TRBJ1-1, the CDR3 gives the full variable domain: DTGVSQNPRHKITKRGQNVTFRCDPISEHNRLYWYRQTLGQGPEFLTYFQNEAQLEKSRLLSDRFSAERPKGSFSTLEIQRTEQGDSAMYLCASSAQSNTEAFFGQGTRLTVV.

The chain carries TRBV9 and TRBJ2-1; tentative D call: TRBD2 (5 bases). The V gene lost 0 bases and the J gene lost 6 bases, with 13 bases spanning the gap. There are 15 residues in the CDR3. Per the germline V gene, CDR1 is SGDLS and CDR2 is YYNGEE. This CDR3 is CASSVGALAANEQFF. The CDR3 DNA reads as TGTGCCAGCAGCGTAGGTGCCCTAGCCGCCAATGAGCAGTTCTTC.

This chain joins TRBV5-1 and TRBJ2-7; D remains ambiguous. Trimming removed 3 bases at V and 2 bases at J, with 9 bases between. The CDR3 has 13 amino acids. Germline CDR1 and CDR2: SGHRS and YFSETQ. The chain's CDR3 is CASSSPTTYEQYF. The CDR3 DNA follows: TGCGCCAGCAGCTCGCCGACCACCTACGAGCAGTACTTC. Full variable domain (missing parts from reference TRBV5-1 and TRBJ2-7): KAGVTQTPRYLIKTRGQQVTLSCSPISGHRSVSWYQQTPGQGLQFLFEYFSETQRNKGNFPGRFSGRQFSNSRSEMNVSTLELGDSALYLCASSSPTTYEQYFGPGTRLTVT.

Ten or more counts support this clonotype. This rearrangement joins TRBV30 to TRBJ2-1; possibly TRBD1 for D (6 bases). Trimming removed 3 bases from V and 6 bases from J, with 15 bases in between. Germline values: CDR1 GTSNPN, CDR2 SVGIG (reference sequence). CDR3 size: 14 residues. Here the CDR3 reads CAWRRAGQINEQFF. Here the CDR3 DNA reads TGTGCCTGGAGGCGAGCAGGACAGATCAATGAGCAGTTCTTC.

This chain uses TRBV15 with TRBJ1-5; TRBD1 is a possible D gene (5 bases). Germline V gives CDR1 LNHNV, CDR2 YYDKDF (reference sequence). The CDR3 is 17 residues long. The V gene lost 2 bases and the J gene lost 3 bases, with 17 bases spanning the gap. The CDR3, as DNA: TGTGCCACCAGCAGACGCCAGGGAGCGGGGTACAATCAGCCCCAGCATTTT. Its protein is CATSRRQGAGYNQPQHF.

V gene TRBV27 combines with J gene TRBJ1-1; the D gene is possibly TRBD1 (5 bases). Germline V gene lookup returns CDR1 MNHEY and CDR2 SMNVEV (reference sequence). V shed 3 bases and J shed 5 bases, with 10 bases lying between them. The CDR3 is 13 amino acids. The chain's CDR3 is CASSLFRGTEAFF. In DNA form, the CDR3 reads TGTGCCAGCAGTTTGTTTAGGGGAACTGAAGCTTTCTTT.

On this clonotype itself: Here the CDR3 omits its conserved ending phenylalanine or tryptophan, so a read error is the likely source. This chain uses TRBV27 with TRBJ1-6; D not certain. V was trimmed by 5 bases and J by 7 bases, leaving 12 bases between them. Germline assignment: CDR1 MNHEY and CDR2 SMNVEV (reference sequence). The CDR3 is made up of 14 amino acids. In nucleotides, the CDR3 is TGTGCCAGCAGTCCCCGTTGGGAGAATTCACCCCTCCACCTT. Its protein product is CASSPRWENSPLHL.

This clonotype was seen a handful of times. V gene TRBV5-1 combines with J gene TRBJ2-5, with 9 bases fitting TRBD1. Germline CDR1 reads SGHRS; CDR2 reads YFSETQ. This CDR3 is built from 16 residues. V lost 7 bases and J lost 3; bases outside the gene matches: 13. The DNA for the CDR3 is TGCGCCAGCTCAAGGGGGACAGGGCAAGGGGAAGAGACCCAGTACTTC. This gives the protein CASSRGTGQGEETQYF.

The chain joins TRBV7-9 to TRBJ1-4, with D hard to call. The CDR3 has 14 residues. Per the germline V gene, CDR1 is SEHNR and CDR2 is FQNEAQ (reference sequence). Trimming stripped 7 bases from V and 7 bases from J, with 16 bases between. The chain's CDR3 is CASTPSGGSEKLFF. The CDR3 DNA reads as TGTGCCAGCACCCCCTCTGGAGGTAGTGAAAAACTGTTTTTT.

The V and J genes are TRBV6-2 or TRBV6-3 and TRBJ2-7, with D maybe TRBD1 (5 bases). The CDR3 consists of 14 residues. Trimming left V 0 bases short and J 2 bases short, with 8 bases between. Germline V gene lookup returns CDR1 MNHEY and CDR2 SVGEGT. CDR3 protein: CASSYSDRPYEQYF. The DNA of the CDR3 is TGTGCCAGCAGTTACTCCGACAGACCCTACGAGCAGTACTTC.

This clonotype was detected only once. This chain connects TRBV5-1 to TRBJ1-1, with D possibly TRBD1 on 6 matching bases. Germline values: CDR1 SGHRS, CDR2 YFSETQ. The V and J ends lost 7 bases and 4 bases respectively, with 20 bases between them. The CDR3 extends over 15 amino acids. CDR3: CASVLGGDGSTEAFF. CDR3 sequence (DNA): TGCGCCAGCGTCTTGGGGGGCGACGGGAGCACTGAAGCTTTCTTT.

The chain is built from TRBV12-3 or TRBV12-4 and TRBJ2-2, with 8 bases lining up with TRBD2. J was trimmed by 3 bases and V by 8 bases; bases with no gene match: 5. This CDR3 has 14 amino acids. The DNA of the CDR3 is TGTGCCAGCTGCGGGAGGATGTACACCGGGGAGCTGTTTTTT. Translated: CASCGRMYTGELFF.

The chain recombines TRBV2 with TRBJ1-5, with TRBD1 as a possible D gene (6 bases). The CDR3 spans 13 residues. Germline loops: CDR1 SNHLY, CDR2 FYNNEI. V was clipped by 8 bases and J by 5 bases, with 13 bases between them. CDR3 bases: TGTGCCAGCGACTACAGGGAGGATCAGCCCCAGCATTTT. Translating gives CASDYREDQPQHF.

This clonotype was seen a few times. The chain links TRBV2 to TRBJ2-5, with D possibly matching TRBD2 (6 bases). CDR3 size: 13 residues. Germline V gene sequence: CDR1 SNHLY, CDR2 FYNNEI. V lost 8 bases, J lost 1 base, and 11 bases lay in between. Here the CDR3 DNA reads TGTGCCAGCGGCCTAGCGCCCCAAGAGACCCAGTACTTC. Translating it yields CASGLAPQETQYF.

This clonotype was observed at least ten times. The chain joins TRBV4-2 to TRBJ2-7; the match to TRBD1 covers 7 bases. Germline-derived CDR1 and CDR2 are LGHNA and YNFKEQ. After removal of 4 bases from V and 3 bases from J, the junction contained 6 bases not matched to a gene. CDR3 size: 14 residues. In DNA, the CDR3 is TGTGCCAGCAGCCTTGGACAGGAAATCTACGAGCAGTACTTC. As protein: CASSLGQEIYEQYF.

The chain uses TRBV12-5 and TRBJ2-2, with TRBD2 identical over 12 bases. V lost 6 bases and J lost 9; bases outside the gene matches: 11. The germline V gene has CDR1 LGHNT and CDR2 FRNRAP. The CDR3 spans 16 residues. The CDR3 nucleotides are TGTGCTAGTGGCTCTCCGGGACTAGCGGGCCCCAGGGAGCTGTTTTTT. It specifies CASGSPGLAGPRELFF.

The rearrangement links TRBV24-1 to TRBJ1-6; no clear D gene. Per the germline V gene, CDR1 is KGHDR and CDR2 is SFDVKD. Trimming removed 4 bases at V and 5 bases at J, with 8 bases between. The CDR3 is 14 amino acids. The CDR3 loop reads CATSEGYDNSPLHF. The CDR3 nucleotides are TGTGCCACCAGTGAGGGGTACGATAATTCACCCCTCCACTTT.

CDR3 DNA: TGTGCCAGCAGTTCCTCGGGACAGGGCAATCAGCCCCAGCATTTT. It codes for CASSSSGQGNQPQHF. The chain uses TRBV6-5 and TRBJ1-5; TRBD1 matches 8 bases. The CDR3 runs to 15 residues. V shed 4 bases and J 2 bases; nucleotides not matched to a gene: 4. In germline, CDR1 is MNHEY, CDR2 SVGAGI.

At least ten counts were recorded for this clonotype. V is TRBV7-2 and J is TRBJ2-3; D not resolved. This CDR3 has 12 residues. The germline V gene encodes CDR1 SGHTA and CDR2 FQGNSA. Trimming took 2 bases from V and 5 from J, leaving 5 bases between them. The CDR3: CASSLRVDTQYF. In DNA form, the CDR3 reads TGTGCCAGCAGCTTACGTGTAGATACGCAGTATTTT.

This clonotype was found a few times. The chain uses TRBV6-2 or TRBV6-3 and TRBJ2-1; 7 nucleotides align to TRBD2. V trimming: 0 bases; J trimming: 1 base; junction bases outside the gene matches: 6. This CDR3 is 17 amino acids long. The V gene's germline CDR1 is MNHEY and CDR2 SVGEGT. In DNA, the CDR3 is TGTGCCAGCAGTTACTCCTCGGGAGGAGGTTCCTACAATGAGCAGTTCTTC. Translation: CASSYSSGGGSYNEQFF.

The genes are TRBV30 and TRBJ2-4; D not resolved. The CDR3 loop spans 12 amino acids. Trimming left V 0 bases short and J 9 bases short, with 9 bases between. Looked up from germline, CDR1 is GTSNPN and CDR2 is SVGIG (reference sequence). The CDR3 DNA reads as TGTGCCTGGAGTGTACTGAAAGGCATTCAGTACTTC. This gives the protein CAWSVLKGIQYF.

This clonotype was recorded a few times. The chain recombines TRBV20-1 with TRBJ1-6; no reliable D call. The CDR3 is 16 amino acids. CDR1 and CDR2 (germline): DFQATT, SNEGSKA (reference sequence). V gave up 5 bases and J gave up 5 bases, with 19 bases separating them. CDR3 protein: CSAGSRKRSDNSPLHF. CDR3 bases: TGCAGTGCTGGTTCCCGGAAGAGGTCGGATAATTCACCCCTCCACTTT.

J is TRBJ2-3 and V is TRBV19; TRBD2 aligns across 8 bases. This CDR3 is built from 14 residues. Germline CDR1 and CDR2: LNHDA and SQIVND (reference sequence). J was trimmed by 4 bases and V by 10 bases; bases with no gene match: 10. This CDR3 is CATRSRGGSDTQYF. The CDR3 region has the DNA TGTGCCACCAGGTCCCGGGGGGGGTCAGATACGCAGTATTTT.

This clonotype was observed at least ten times. The rearrangement links TRBV7-2 to TRBJ2-4; 7 bases line up with TRBD2. The germline V gene has CDR1 SGHTA and CDR2 FQGNSA. The CDR3 length is 13 residues. Trimming cost V 8 bases and J 0 bases; bases outside gene matches: 1. CDR3 sequence: CASWGGAKNIQYF. As DNA, the CDR3 is TGTGCCAGCTGGGGGGGAGCCAAAAACATTCAGTACTTC.

This clonotype has just a few counts. With a much larger clone just one base away, this may be a read error. The chain combines TRBV7-6 with TRBJ2-5; D perhaps matches TRBD1 (5 bases). V lost 5 bases and J lost 13, with 26 bases in between. Germline V gives CDR1 SGHVS, CDR2 FNYEAQ. The length of the CDR3 is 15 residues. The CDR3 region has the DNA TGTGCCAGCAGCGCGCAGGCGGCAGGGTTGTACGAGCGGTACTTC. Amino acids: CASSAQAAGLYERYF.